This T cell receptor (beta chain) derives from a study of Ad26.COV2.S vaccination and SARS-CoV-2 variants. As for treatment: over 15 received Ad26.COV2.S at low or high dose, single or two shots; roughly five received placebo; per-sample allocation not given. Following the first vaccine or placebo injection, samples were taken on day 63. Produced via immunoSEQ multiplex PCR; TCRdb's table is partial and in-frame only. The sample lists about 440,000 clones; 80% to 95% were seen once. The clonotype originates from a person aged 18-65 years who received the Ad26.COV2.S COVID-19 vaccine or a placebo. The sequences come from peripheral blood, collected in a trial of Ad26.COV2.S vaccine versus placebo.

DNA for the CDR3: TGTGCCAGCAGCTTAGGCGGACCCACAGATACGCAGTATTTT. It translates to CASSLGGPTDTQYF. The chain couples TRBV11-3 to TRBJ2-3; D unclear. CDR3 size: 14 residues. CDR1 and CDR2 from the germline V gene are SGHNT and YENEEA. The germline V and J ends were trimmed by 1 base and 2 bases, with 7 bases remaining between them.